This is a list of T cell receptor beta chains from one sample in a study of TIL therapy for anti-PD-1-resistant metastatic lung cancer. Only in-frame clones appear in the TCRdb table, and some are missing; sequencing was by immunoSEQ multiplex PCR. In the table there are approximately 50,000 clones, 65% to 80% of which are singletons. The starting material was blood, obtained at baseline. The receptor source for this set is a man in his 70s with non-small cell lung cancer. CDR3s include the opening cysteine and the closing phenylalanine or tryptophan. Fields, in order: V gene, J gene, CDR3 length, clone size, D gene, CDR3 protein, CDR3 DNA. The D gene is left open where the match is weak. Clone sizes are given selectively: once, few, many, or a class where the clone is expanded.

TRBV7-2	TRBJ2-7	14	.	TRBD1	CASSFDRVFSEQYF	TGTGCCAGCAGCTTTGACAGGGTCTTTAGCGAGCAGTACTTC
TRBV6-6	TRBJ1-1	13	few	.	CASIPYLNTEAFF	TGTGCCAGCATTCCCTATTTGAACACTGAAGCTTTCTTT
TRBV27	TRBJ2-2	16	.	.	CASSPYGLLDTGELFF	TGTGCCAGCAGCCCCTATGGTCTTCTCGACACCGGGGAGCTGTTTTTT
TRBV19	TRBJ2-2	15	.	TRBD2	CASRTSGTGTGELFF	TGTGCCAGTAGGACTAGCGGGACCGGCACCGGGGAGCTGTTTTTT
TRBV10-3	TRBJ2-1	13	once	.	CAISESPVNEQFF	TGTGCCATCAGTGAGTCCCCCGTCAATGAGCAGTTCTTC
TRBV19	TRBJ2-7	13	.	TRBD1	CASSTTGFGEQYF	TGTGCCAGTAGTACGACAGGGTTCGGCGAGCAGTACTTC
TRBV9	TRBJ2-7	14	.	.	CASSVSGTAVEQYF	TGTGCCAGCAGCGTATCGGGGACTGCCGTCGAGCAGTACTTC
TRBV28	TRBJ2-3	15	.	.	CASSLDGQSTDTQYF	TGTGCCAGCAGTTTAGACGGACAGAGCACAGATACGCAGTATTTT
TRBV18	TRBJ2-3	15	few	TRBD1	CASSPRSGGADTQYF	TGTGCCAGCTCACCGAGGTCAGGGGGAGCAGATACGCAGTATTTT
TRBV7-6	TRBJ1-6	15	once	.	CASSSSGAQNSPLHF	TGTGCCAGCAGCTCCTCCGGGGCCCAAAATTCACCCCTCCACTTT
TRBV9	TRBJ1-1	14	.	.	CASSTRNGGTEAFF	TGTGCCAGCAGCACCCGGAACGGTGGCACTGAAGCTTTCTTT
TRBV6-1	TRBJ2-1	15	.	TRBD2	CASSGGRVGYNEQFF	TGTGCCAGCAGTGGCGGGAGGGTTGGCTACAATGAGCAGTTCTTC
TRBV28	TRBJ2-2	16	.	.	CASRATQGGYTGELFF	TGTGCCAGCAGGGCCACACAGGGGGGGTACACCGGGGAGCTGTTTTTT
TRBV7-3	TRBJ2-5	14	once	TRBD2	CASSLAGVGETQYF	TGTGCCAGCAGCTTAGCGGGAGTAGGCGAGACCCAGTACTTC
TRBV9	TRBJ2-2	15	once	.	CASSAQELNTGELFF	TGTGCCAGCAGCGCGCAGGAGTTGAACACCGGGGAGCTGTTTTTT
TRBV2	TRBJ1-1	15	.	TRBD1	CASSRTGGVGTEAFF	TGTGCCAGCAGTAGGACAGGGGGTGTGGGCACTGAAGCTTTCTTT
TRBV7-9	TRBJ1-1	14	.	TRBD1	CASSIGTGDTEAFF	TGTGCCAGCAGCATTGGGACAGGGGACACTGAAGCTTTCTTT
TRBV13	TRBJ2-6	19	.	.	CASSLEAGVPRSGANVLTF	TGTGCCAGCAGCTTAGAGGCCGGGGTGCCCAGGTCTGGGGCCAACGTCCTGACTTTC
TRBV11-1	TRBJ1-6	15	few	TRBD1	CASSFRDRGNSPLHF	TGTGCCAGCAGCTTCCGGGACAGGGGGAATTCACCCCTCCACTTT
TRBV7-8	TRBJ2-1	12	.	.	CASSPAYNEQFF	TGTGCCAGCAGCCCCGCCTACAATGAGCAGTTCTTC
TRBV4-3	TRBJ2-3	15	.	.	CASSQSGISTDTQYF	TGCGCCAGCAGCCAATCAGGTATTAGCACAGATACGCAGTATTTT
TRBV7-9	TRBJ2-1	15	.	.	CASSLARASSNEQFF	TGTGCCAGCAGCTTAGCGCGGGCTAGCAGCAATGAGCAGTTCTTC
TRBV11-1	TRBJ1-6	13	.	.	CASSRGNNSPLHF	TGTGCCAGCAGCCGGGGTAATAATTCACCCCTCCACTTT
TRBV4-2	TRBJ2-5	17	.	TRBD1	CASSQTGTGPLQETQYF	TGTGCCAGCAGCCAAACCGGGACAGGACCTCTTCAAGAGACCCAGTACTTC